This T cell receptor beta chain was recorded in a study of cytomegalovirus exposure and HLA in healthy donors. The study, taken as a whole, reports: A later analysis found first-cohort TCR clusters tended to co-occur in the 90 to 150 validation repertoires.

Regarding this clone: What it recognizes is unknown.

The assay was immunoSEQ multiplex PCR, and TCRdb's table has in-frame clones only and misses some. The sample includes some 320,000 clones, around 87% of them seen just once. From the roughly 110-subject validation cohort, which was separate from the roughly 630-subject first cohort, the donors were drawn. The CDR3 length is 13 residues. Germline CDR1 and CDR2: SQVTM and ANQGSEA. The ends were cut back, 4 bases at V and 3 bases at J, with 12 bases in the middle. The sequenced sample was PBMCs. The origin of this receptor is a woman younger than 45 in good health and CMV-seropositive. The chain is built from TRBV29-1 and TRBJ1-2; D unresolved. The CDR3 reads CSVVGRYDYGYTF. CDR3 bases: TGCAGCGTTGTGGGCAGGTACGACTATGGCTACACCTTC.